This T cell receptor (beta chain) is drawn from a study of cytotoxic CD8 clonotypes in ibrutinib-treated CLL. General study results and limits: Clonality rose at ibrutinib response, held steady in sustained remission, and fell toward baseline at progression. Circulating CD8+ T-cell counts were tracked by baseline clonality, which exceeded that of age-matched healthy donors.

Profiled with immunoSEQ multiplex PCR; TCRdb holds only in-frame clones, not every one. The sample carries about 140,000 clones, around 82% recorded once. The V end lost 7 bases, the J end lost 1 base, and 8 bases lay between the germline ends. Germline assignment: CDR1 SGHRS and CDR2 YFSETQ. This CDR3 is built from 13 residues. Concerning this clone: Its cognate antigen is unknown.

The chain couples TRBV5-1 to TRBJ2-2; possible D gene TRBD1, 5 bases. This sequence was found in a human donor with chronic lymphocytic leukemia. Sequenced material: PBMCs, taken after 36 months of ibrutinib treatment. CDR3 amino acids: CASGDRNTGELFF. The CDR3 bases are TGCGCCAGCGGAGACAGGAACACCGGGGAGCTGTTTTTT.